The 12 T cell receptor beta chains below were found in one sample sequenced in a study of Graves' ophthalmopathy and Graves' hyperthyroidism. Amplifying from RNA transcripts, the study obtained TCR beta CDR3 regions. After a first-round RT-PCR with HTBI primers, a second-round multiplex PCR was run. MiXCR, run by TCRdb on the multiplex PCR reads, gives a single entry per CDR3 protein. The sample carries tens of thousands of distinct CDR3 sequences, roughly half recorded once. The sequenced sample was peripheral blood. These receptors came from an adult woman with Graves' ophthalmopathy.

Worth noting for this clonotype: Likely a read error: the CDR3 ends without its conserved phenylalanine or tryptophan. The chain employs TRBV9 and TRBJ1-2; possibly TRBD1 for D (6 bases). The germline V gene has CDR1 SGDLS and CDR2 YYNGEE. Trimming took off 3 bases at V and 2 bases at J, with 14 bases between the two ends. CDR3 length equals 15 residues. DNA of the CDR3: TGTGCCAGCAGCGAGCCTCGACAGGAAAACTATGGCTACACCTGC. Its protein is CASSEPRQENYGYTC.

As to this clonotype: The junction departs from the called germline gene at one end, perhaps through a read error. The chain has TRBV7-9 and TRBJ2-5; 12 bases line up with TRBD2. The CDR3 has 17 residues. Germline V CDR1 and CDR2: SEHNR, FQNEAQ (reference sequence). CDR3 in amino acids: CASSQVLAGGSSETQYF. The CDR3 bases are TGCGCCAGCAGCCAAGTGCTAGCGGGGGGGTCCTCGGAGACCCAGTACTTC.

This clonotype was seen a handful of times. The CDR3 bases are TGCAGCGTTCGACAGGGGTTGAGGACTGAAGCTTTCTTT. Its translation is CSVRQGLRTEAFF. The V and J genes are TRBV29-1 and TRBJ1-1; 8 nucleotides line up with TRBD1. This CDR3 spans 13 amino acids. Germline V gene sequence: CDR1 SQVTM, CDR2 ANQGSEA. J was trimmed by 5 bases and V by 5 bases; bases with no gene match: 7.

The J gene is TRBJ1-3, the V gene TRBV29-1, with D possibly TRBD1 on 6 matching bases. V gave up 0 bases and J gave up 3 bases, with 21 bases separating them. The CDR3 length is 18 residues. Germline V gives CDR1 SQVTM, CDR2 ANQGSEA. The CDR3 loop reads CSVEDLISRGNSGNTIYF. As DNA, the CDR3 is TGCAGCGTTGAAGATCTCATCTCCAGGGGTAACAGTGGAAACACCATATATTTT.

This clonotype has ten or more counts. The chain has TRBV11-2 and TRBJ2-3; the D gene is possibly TRBD2 (5 bases). The CDR3 extends over 13 amino acids. Germline CDR1 and CDR2: SGHAT and FQNNGV. The ends were cut back, 5 bases at V and 3 bases at J, with 9 bases in the middle. The CDR3: CASSIRLTDTQYF. The CDR3, as DNA: TGTGCCAGCAGCATCAGACTAACAGATACGCAGTATTTT.

The chain combines TRBV18 with TRBJ2-7; tentatively, D is TRBD1 (6 bases). This CDR3 is built from 13 residues. The germline V and J ends were trimmed by 6 bases and 6 bases, with 15 bases remaining between them. CDR1 is KGHSH, CDR2 LQKENI, per germline. The CDR3 sequence is CASSGTPTCEQYF. CDR3 DNA sequence: TGTGCCAGCTCCGGGACACCTACCTGCGAGCAGTACTTC.

This clonotype is labeled medium-sized. V usage is TRBV19 and J usage is TRBJ1-2, with 7 bases identical to TRBD1. The CDR3 consists of 12 residues. The germline V gene has CDR1 LNHDA and CDR2 SQIVND (reference sequence). V lost 6 bases, J lost 9 bases, and 7 bases stayed unmatched. The CDR3 DNA reads as TGTGCCAGTAGCTTCGACAGGGCACGCTACACCTTC. Translated, it gives CASSFDRARYTF.

This clonotype was detected ten times or more. The chain has TRBV7-2 and TRBJ1-2; possible D gene TRBD1, 5 bases. Germline V gene sequence: CDR1 SGHTA, CDR2 FQGNSA. The length of the CDR3 is 13 residues. Trimming pared 5 bases from V and 4 bases from J, leaving 11 bases between. CDR3 sequence reads: CASSLGLGYGYTF. CDR3 bases: TGTGCCAGCAGCCTGGGGCTGGGCTATGGCTACACCTTC.

As regards this clonotype: This CDR3 is missing its conserved last phenylalanine or tryptophan, likely due to a read error. The chain uses TRBV12-3 or TRBV12-4 and TRBJ2-3; D is perhaps TRBD1 (6 bases). The CDR3 contains 16 residues. Trimming took 5 bases from V and 6 from J, leaving 21 bases between them. Written as DNA, the CDR3 is TGTGCCAGCAGTCCTGGACAGCGTACCCTCACGGATACGCAGTATTCT. As protein: CASSPGQRTLTDTQYS.

This chain joins TRBV6-2 or TRBV6-3 and TRBJ2-5; maybe TRBD2 (5 bases). Per germline, CDR1 MNHEY and CDR2 SVGEGT. V was clipped by 0 bases and J by 3 bases, with 17 bases between them. The CDR3 sequence is 17 residues long. CDR3 coding DNA: TGTGCCAGCAGTTACTCGACGCGTGCCGGGGTGAAAGAGACCCAGTACTTC. Translating gives CASSYSTRAGVKETQYF.

This clonotype was seen many times. J is TRBJ2-3 and V is TRBV11-2, with 8 bases identical to TRBD2. The CDR3 runs to 16 residues. With V trimmed by 5 bases and J by 2 bases, 9 bases remained unmatched. Germline lookup yields CDR1 SGHAT and CDR2 FQNNGV. Written as DNA, the CDR3 is TGTGCCAGCAGCCGAATAGCGGGGATAAACACAGATACGCAGTATTTT. Amino acid sequence: CASSRIAGINTDTQYF.

This clonotype was counted many times. The V call is TRBV6-6, the J call TRBJ2-5; 8 bases fit TRBD1. There are 13 residues in the CDR3. After removal of 5 bases from V and 7 bases from J, the junction contained 6 bases not matched to a gene. Germline V lookup: CDR1 MNHNY, CDR2 SVGAGI (reference sequence). CDR3: CASSPGGFATQYF. The CDR3 nucleotides are TGTGCCAGCAGTCCAGGGGGCTTTGCGACCCAGTACTTC.